The rows below give T cell receptor beta chains drawn from one sample of a study of T cells expressing NK-cell markers. For each CDR3 protein, TCRdb gives one entry from its re-call of the 5' RACE reads, without DNA. Recorded here are 350,000 to 450,000 distinct CDR3 sequences; the top ten clones represent under 6.5%. Input material: blood T cells: a sorted CD56 or NKG2C T cell subset, CD4+ or CD8+ T cells, or bulk PBMC T cells (not recorded which). The receptors shown here come from a man aged 18-75 years in good health. The CDR3 runs from the conserved cysteine through the conserved F or W. Each record gives: V gene, J gene, CDR3 protein.

V: TRBV7-9; J: TRBJ1-3; CDR3: CASSLGRSSGNTIYF
V: TRBV5-1; J: TRBJ1-5; CDR3: CASSPTGGRGNQPQHF
V: TRBV11-3; J: TRBJ2-1; CDR3: CASSFRGAIYEQFF
V: TRBV20-1; J: TRBJ2-1; CDR3: CSARDDLRGARYNEQFF
V: TRBV7-2; J: TRBJ2-2; CDR3: CASSLNYRWSTGELFF
V: TRBV10-3; J: TRBJ2-1; CDR3: CAISAPLRGGPLGEQFF
V: TRBV15; J: TRBJ1-5; CDR3: CATTTGFYNQPQHF
V: TRBV27; J: TRBJ1-2; CDR3: CASSLSWGPYGYTF
V: TRBV20-1; J: TRBJ2-3; CDR3: CSARDFIKRVDTQYF
V: TRBV20-1; J: TRBJ2-2; CDR3: CSIRGRNTGELFF
V: TRBV20-1; J: TRBJ2-2; CDR3: CSARAGAAGASTGELFF
V: TRBV24-1; J: TRBJ2-1; CDR3: CATGNRRGGYNEQFF
V: TRBV6-1; J: TRBJ1-5; CDR3: CASTGHGGQPQHF
V: TRBV14; J: TRBJ2-7; CDR3: CASSQDRTARRYF
V: TRBV12-3/TRBV12-4; J: TRBJ2-7; CDR3: CASSTGTSGPYEQYF
V: TRBV7-8; J: TRBJ2-7; CDR3: CASSLAQQGRAYEQYF
V: TRBV16; J: TRBJ1-2; CDR3: CASSQSIASYGYTF
V: TRBV4-2; J: TRBJ2-2; CDR3: CASSQVALGGGGTGELFF
V: TRBV2; J: TRBJ2-3; CDR3: CASTPESDTQYF
V: TRBV7-2; J: TRBJ2-7; CDR3: CASTPRPPTEQYF
V: TRBV19; J: TRBJ2-1; CDR3: CASSARLAEEQFF
V: TRBV21-1; J: TRBJ1-4; CDR3: CASSNRRPANEKLFF
V: TRBV29-1; J: TRBJ2-1; CDR3: CSGQDRVGANEQFF
V: TRBV5-1; J: TRBJ1-6; CDR3: CASSLEGGDNSPLHF
V: TRBV20-1; J: TRBJ2-2; CDR3: CSASGGLSFTGELFF
V: TRBV7-3; J: TRBJ1-2; CDR3: CASSFPQGRGYTF
V: TRBV7-9; J: TRBJ1-4; CDR3: CASSIPQTGIYEKLFF
V: TRBV3-1; J: TRBJ2-7; CDR3: CASSVGQGREQYF
V: TRBV20-1; J: TRBJ1-4; CDR3: CSADNRATNEKLFF
V: TRBV9; J: TRBJ2-7; CDR3: CASSPYEVTSYEQYF
V: TRBV5-1; J: TRBJ2-4; CDR3: CASSIQGGDDIQYF
V: TRBV6-5; J: TRBJ2-5; CDR3: CASSSHPWEETQYF
V: TRBV18; J: TRBJ2-3; CDR3: CASSSQVASADTQYF
V: TRBV7-9; J: TRBJ1-2; CDR3: CASVWGNIQTNYGYTF
V: TRBV11-2; J: TRBJ2-5; CDR3: CASSLEVNRLTGGRETQYF
V: TRBV7-2; J: TRBJ2-4; CDR3: CASSLGPGEGNIQYF
V: TRBV28; J: TRBJ2-7; CDR3: CASRARTGYPYEQYF
V: TRBV28; J: TRBJ2-7; CDR3: CASSAGGVRAYEQYF
V: TRBV7-9; J: TRBJ2-3; CDR3: CAIDRSGTSTDTQYF
V: TRBV20-1; J: TRBJ2-3; CDR3: CSARVRRSRTDTQYF
V: TRBV7-8; J: TRBJ2-2; CDR3: CASSQTAGSGELFF
V: TRBV7-8; J: TRBJ2-7; CDR3: CASSLFPPREGPYEQYF
V: TRBV3-1; J: TRBJ2-7; CDR3: CASRSDTGVEQYF
V: TRBV28; J: TRBJ1-2; CDR3: CASSPRLARGMDNGYTF
V: TRBV5-6; J: TRBJ1-1; CDR3: CASSLIGVRAVSEAFF
V: TRBV12-3/TRBV12-4; J: TRBJ2-1; CDR3: CASSWAGGYNEQFF
V: TRBV9; J: TRBJ1-3; CDR3: CASSVAIGGLENTIYF
V: TRBV2; J: TRBJ2-7; CDR3: CASRRQGGGYEQYF
V: TRBV27; J: TRBJ2-7; CDR3: CASSRQRGGAYEQYF
V: TRBV3-1; J: TRBJ2-3; CDR3: CASSPRARLEDTQYF
V: TRBV27; J: TRBJ1-5; CDR3: CASSPWTGKVNQPQHF
V: TRBV15; J: TRBJ2-3; CDR3: CATSRGLRGHITRGTDTQYF
V: TRBV5-1; J: TRBJ2-3; CDR3: CASSLGMWGTGTDTQYF